The clone carrying this TCR beta chain was found many times. Antigen unknown. This specimen belongs to a study of OX40 agonist ivuxolimab in advanced cancers. Regarding the study as a whole: Among the lowest levels of clonal expansion were found in partial responders at 0.1-3.0 mg/kg.

Trimming left V 9 bases short and J 3 bases short, with 6 bases between. The CDR3 is made up of 10 amino acids. Germline values: CDR1 WNHNN, CDR2 SYGVQD (reference sequence). Measured with immunoSEQ multiplex PCR; TCRdb has only the in-frame clones, and not every one. The sample carries some 51,000 clones, around 77% recorded once. The sample was CD4+ or CD8+ T cells sorted from blood, taken in a trial of the OX40 agonist ivuxolimab. This TCR came from an adult with an advanced solid tumor such as melanoma, head and neck, liver or kidney cancer. The chain is built from TRBV10-1 and TRBJ2-7; D perhaps matches TRBD1 (5 bases). CDR3 nucleotide sequence: TGCGCCAGGGGGCACTACGAGCAGTACTTC. Translating gives CARGHYEQYF.